This T cell receptor (beta chain) was recovered during a study of cytomegalovirus exposure and HLA in healthy donors. Study findings and constraints: What a later analysis reportedly showed was that an Asian-associated ancestry cluster had fewer N-insertions than the approximately 700-donor mean.

Primers: 60 Vbeta forward and 13 Jbeta reverse. The method was immunoSEQ multiplex PCR; TCRdb's version includes in-frame clones alone and lacks a portion of them. The sample has about 170,000 clones; about 85% are singletons. Of note for this clone: Its antigen remains unknown.

The CDR3 contains 12 residues. The V and J ends lost 6 bases and 6 bases respectively, with 9 bases between them. Germline V gene lookup returns CDR1 MDHEN and CDR2 SYDVKM. The receptor comes from a woman aged 50 to 65 in good health and CMV-seropositive. Material: PBMCs. V and J are TRBV28 and TRBJ2-1; perhaps TRBD2 as D (5 bases). Written as DNA, the CDR3 is TGTGCCAGCAGCCTCGGACTCAATGAGCAGTTCTTC. Its translation: CASSLGLNEQFF.